Listed here are 18 T cell receptor beta chains from one sample, sequenced in a study of T cell responses to AZD1222 COVID-19 vaccine. TCRdb's table, derived via immunoSEQ multiplex PCR, lists solely in-frame clones and lacks some. The sample has about 180,000 clones, 85% to 95% seen once. The sequencing here drew on peripheral blood, taken 28 days after the second dose of the MenACWY control vaccine. These receptors were taken from an adult who received the MenACWY meningococcal vaccine as a control.

J is TRBJ2-5 and V is TRBV5-4; D possibly corresponds to TRBD1 (6 bases). The CDR3 extends over 14 amino acids. Trimming left V 0 bases short and J 2 bases short, with 8 bases between. CDR1 is SGHNT, CDR2 YYREEE, per germline (reference sequence). CDR3 sequence: CASSLVGQQETQYF. The CDR3 coding sequence is TGTGCCAGCAGCTTGGTTGGACAGCAAGAGACCCAGTACTTC.

This chain links TRBV27 with TRBJ1-1; 9 positions match TRBD1. Trimming at V came to 1 base and at J to 4 bases, leaving 7 bases not matched to a gene. Per germline, CDR1 MNHEY and CDR2 SMNVEV (reference sequence). The CDR3 consists of 16 residues. DNA of the CDR3: TGTGCCAGCAGTTTATTCGGGACAGGGCGTGGCACTGAAGCTTTCTTT. Translated: CASSLFGTGRGTEAFF.

This chain uses TRBV29-1 with TRBJ1-1; TRBD1 matches at 7 bases. Germline trimming cut 6 bases from V and 2 bases from J; bases unmatched to any gene: 9. Germline lookup yields CDR1 SQVTM and CDR2 ANQGSEA. This CDR3 is built from 14 residues. In nucleotides, the CDR3 is TGCAGCGTATATCGGACAGGTCTCAACACTGAAGCTTTCTTT. It translates to CSVYRTGLNTEAFF.

The CDR3 coding sequence is TGTGCCAGCAGCCACGGTATTGATTATGGCTACACCTTC. As protein: CASSHGIDYGYTF. This chain joins TRBV3-1 (or the pseudogene TRBV3-2) and TRBJ1-2; D not resolved. The germline V and J ends were trimmed by 3 bases and 5 bases, with 10 bases remaining between them. Germline loops: CDR1 LGHDT, CDR2 YNNKEL (reference sequence). CDR3 length: 13 residues.

Comments on this clone: Other DNA sequences in this sample translate to the same CDR3. The V and J genes are TRBV9 and TRBJ2-1; D not resolved. Germline CDR1 is SGDLS and CDR2 is YYNGEE. Trimming removed 0 bases from V and 6 bases from J, with 7 bases in between. The CDR3 spans 13 residues. DNA for the CDR3: TGTGCCAGCAGCGTAGGCGTCGGCAATGAGCAGTTCTTC. This translates into CASSVGVGNEQFF.

This clone was seen once. V and J are TRBV6-6 and TRBJ2-1; 12 bases fit TRBD1. With V trimmed by 6 bases and J by 4 bases, 7 bases remained unmatched. Germline V gene sequence: CDR1 MNHNY, CDR2 SVGAGI (reference sequence). This CDR3 comprises 16 residues. CDR3 protein: CASRPPGQGAYNEQFF. DNA of the CDR3: TGTGCCAGCAGACCACCGGGACAGGGGGCGTACAATGAGCAGTTCTTC.

This chain connects TRBV3-1 (or the pseudogene TRBV3-2) to TRBJ2-1; D is uncertain. The CDR3 has 12 residues. V shed 0 bases and J shed 10 bases, with 7 bases lying between them. The germline CDR1 and CDR2 sequences are LGHDT and YNNKEL (reference sequence). CDR3 amino acids: CASSQEVGEQFF. CDR3 coding DNA: TGTGCCAGCAGCCAAGAGGTAGGCGAGCAGTTCTTC.

The chain employs TRBV2 and TRBJ1-4, with D perhaps TRBD1 (6 bases). Trimming removed 4 bases at V and 0 bases at J, with 6 bases between. CDR3 length: 14 residues. Germline V CDR1 and CDR2: SNHLY, FYNNEI. CDR3 residues: CASSAGATNEKLFF. CDR3 sequence (DNA): TGTGCCAGCAGTGCAGGGGCAACTAATGAAAAACTGTTTTTT.

The chain is built from TRBV5-1 and TRBJ2-5, with 10 bases matching TRBD2. Germline V gene lookup returns CDR1 SGHRS and CDR2 YFSETQ. The CDR3 is 15 residues long. V was pared by 4 bases and J by 1 base, with 4 bases of the junction left unmatched. The chain's CDR3 is CASSQRTSGQETQYF. The CDR3 nucleotides read TGCGCCAGCAGCCAAAGGACTAGCGGCCAAGAGACCCAGTACTTC. Variable domain in full (rest from reference TRBV5-1 and TRBJ2-5): KAGVTQTPRYLIKTRGQQVTLSCSPISGHRSVSWYQQTPGQGLQFLFEYFSETQRNKGNFPGRFSGRQFSNSRSEMNVSTLELGDSALYLCASSQRTSGQETQYFGPGTRLLVL.

The gene calls are TRBV7-2 and TRBJ2-2, with D perhaps TRBD2 (6 bases). Germline values: CDR1 SGHTA, CDR2 FQGNSA. Trimming took off 3 bases at V and 6 bases at J, with 14 bases between the two ends. The CDR3 sequence is 15 residues long. Here the CDR3 reads CASSFMLRGSGELFF. The CDR3 nucleotides read TGTGCCAGCAGCTTCATGCTTCGGGGGTCCGGGGAGCTGTTTTTT.

As DNA, the CDR3 is TGTGCCAGCAGCTTGGAAGGGATGAACACTGAAGCTTTCTTT. This encodes CASSLEGMNTEAFF. The chain combines TRBV5-4 with TRBJ1-1; no clear D. V shed 0 bases and J shed 0 bases, with 6 bases lying between them. CDR3 length: 14 residues. The germline V gene has CDR1 SGHNT and CDR2 YYREEE (reference sequence).

The count of this clone is one. This chain links TRBV6-5 with TRBJ1-2; D not certain. The length of the CDR3 is 14 residues. V lost 6 bases and J 2 bases, leaving 13 bases between the germline ends. Germline loops: CDR1 MNHEY, CDR2 SVGAGI. The CDR3 protein is CASSLAGVNYGYTF. The DNA for the CDR3 is TGTGCCAGCAGCCTCGCCGGGGTCAACTATGGCTACACCTTC.

V gene TRBV7-2 combines with J gene TRBJ1-2; tentative D call: TRBD1 (5 bases). The CDR3 is made up of 15 amino acids. Trimming removed 0 bases from V and 3 bases from J, with 11 bases in between. Germline CDR1 SGHTA, CDR2 FQGNSA. CDR3 sequence: CASSLARRGDYGYTF. CDR3 bases: TGTGCCAGCAGCTTAGCGCGGAGGGGAGACTATGGCTACACCTTC.

The rearrangement joins TRBV2 to TRBJ1-1, with D unresolved. Germline V gives CDR1 SNHLY, CDR2 FYNNEI. V lost 6 bases and J 1 base, leaving 12 bases between the germline ends. The CDR3 consists of 14 residues. CDR3 nucleotides: TGTGCCAGCAGGGGCGGGGTGAAGAACACTGAAGCTTTCTTT. As protein: CASRGGVKNTEAFF. The full variable domain, with the rest looked up from reference TRBV2 and TRBJ1-1, is EPEVTQTPSHQVTQMGQEVILRCVPISNHLYFYWYRQILGQKVEFLVSFYNNEISEKSEIFDDQFSVERPDGSNFTLKIRSTKLEDSAMYFCASRGGVKNTEAFFGQGTRLTVV.

This clone was counted a single time. The chain combines TRBV29-1 with TRBJ2-5; 9 nucleotides match TRBD1. CDR1 and CDR2 (germline): SQVTM, ANQGSEA. This CDR3 contains 15 residues. V shed 1 base and J 5 bases; nucleotides not matched to a gene: 8. The CDR3 DNA reads TGCAGCGTTGAAGCCGGGACAGGGTGGTTGGAGACCCAGTACTTC. This encodes CSVEAGTGWLETQYF.

This clone was detected only once. The CDR3 region is CASNGQQNTEAFF. The CDR3 DNA follows: TGTGCCAGCAACGGACAGCAGAACACTGAAGCTTTCTTT. The V call is TRBV6-5, the J call TRBJ1-1; weak D call: TRBD1 (6 bases). The CDR3 extends over 13 amino acids. V shed 7 bases and J shed 1 base, with 10 bases lying between them. The V gene's germline CDR1 is MNHEY and CDR2 SVGAGI.

V is TRBV9 and J is TRBJ1-6, with D perhaps matching TRBD1 (5 bases). Per the germline V gene, CDR1 is SGDLS and CDR2 is YYNGEE. Trimming cost V 7 bases and J 14 bases, with 22 bases left between them. CDR3 size: 14 residues. The CDR3 DNA follows: TGTGCCAGCGCTCCGGACCCGGGGCGTTATTCCCTCCACTTT. This encodes CASAPDPGRYSLHF.

This clone has a single count. In nucleotides, the CDR3 is TGTGCCAGCAGGGGAGCGGGGTCCCAAGAGACCCAGTACTTC. The encoded protein is CASRGAGSQETQYF. The chain recombines TRBV7-9 with TRBJ2-5, with 7 bases that match TRBD2. From germline, CDR1 is SEHNR and CDR2 FQNEAQ (reference sequence). The J segment lost 1 base and the V segment lost 6 bases, leaving 5 bases of the junction unmatched. The CDR3 covers 14 residues.